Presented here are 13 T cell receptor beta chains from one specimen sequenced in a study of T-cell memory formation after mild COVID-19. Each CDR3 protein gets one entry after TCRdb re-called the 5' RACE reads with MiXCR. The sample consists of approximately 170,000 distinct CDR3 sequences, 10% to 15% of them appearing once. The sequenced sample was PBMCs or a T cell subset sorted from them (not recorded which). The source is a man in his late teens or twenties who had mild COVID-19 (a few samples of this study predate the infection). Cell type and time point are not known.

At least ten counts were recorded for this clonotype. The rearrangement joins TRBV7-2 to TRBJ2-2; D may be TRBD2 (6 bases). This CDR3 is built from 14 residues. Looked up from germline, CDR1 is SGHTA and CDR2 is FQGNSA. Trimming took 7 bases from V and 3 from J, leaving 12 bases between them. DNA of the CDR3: TGTGCCAGCACCCCATCGGGGGACACCGGGGAGCTGTTTTTT. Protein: CASTPSGDTGELFF. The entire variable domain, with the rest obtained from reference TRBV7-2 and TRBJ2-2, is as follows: GAGVSQSPSNKVTEKGKDVELRCDPISGHTALYWYRQSLGQGLEFLIYFQGNSAPDKSGLPSDRFSAERTGGSVSTLTIQRTQQEDSAVYLCASTPSGDTGELFFGEGSRLTVL.

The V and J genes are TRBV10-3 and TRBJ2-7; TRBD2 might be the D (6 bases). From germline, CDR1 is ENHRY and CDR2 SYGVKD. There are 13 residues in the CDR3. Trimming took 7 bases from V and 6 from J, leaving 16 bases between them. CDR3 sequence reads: CAINRLGMFEQYV. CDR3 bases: TGTGCCATCAACCGACTAGGAATGTTCGAGCAGTACGTC.

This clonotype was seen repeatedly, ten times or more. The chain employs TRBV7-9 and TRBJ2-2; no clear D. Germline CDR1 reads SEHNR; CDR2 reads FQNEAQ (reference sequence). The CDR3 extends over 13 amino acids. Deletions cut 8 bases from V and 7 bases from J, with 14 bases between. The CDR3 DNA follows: TGTGCCAGCGACGGAGAGGCTTTCGGGGAGCTGTTTTTT. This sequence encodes CASDGEAFGELFF.

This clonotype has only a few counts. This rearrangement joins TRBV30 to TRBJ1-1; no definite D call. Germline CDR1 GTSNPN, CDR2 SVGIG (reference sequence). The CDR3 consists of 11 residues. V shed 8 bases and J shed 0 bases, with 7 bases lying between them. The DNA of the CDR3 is TGTGCCGCCTTCATGAACACTGAAGCTTTCTTT. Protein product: CAAFMNTEAFF.

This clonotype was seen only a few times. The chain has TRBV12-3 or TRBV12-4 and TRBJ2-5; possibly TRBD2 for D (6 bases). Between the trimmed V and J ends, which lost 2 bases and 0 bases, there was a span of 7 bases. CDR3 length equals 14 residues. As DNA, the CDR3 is TGTGCCAGCAGTTTACTAGCGCACCAAGAGACCCAGTACTTC. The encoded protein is CASSLLAHQETQYF.

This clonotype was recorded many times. CDR3 protein: CASSPQGDTQYF. The CDR3 DNA reads TGTGCCAGCAGCCCACAGGGGGATACGCAGTATTTT. The chain is built from TRBV11-2 and TRBJ2-3; 7 bases match TRBD1. Germline CDR1 reads SGHAT; CDR2 reads FQNNGV. V was clipped by 5 bases and J by 6 bases; unmatched bases: 2. The CDR3 extends over 12 amino acids.

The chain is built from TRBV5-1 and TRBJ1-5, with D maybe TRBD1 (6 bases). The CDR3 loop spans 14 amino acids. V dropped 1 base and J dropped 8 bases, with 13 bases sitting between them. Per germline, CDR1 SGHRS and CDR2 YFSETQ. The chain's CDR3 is CASSLTGILEPQHF. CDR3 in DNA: TGCGCCAGCAGCTTGACAGGGATCCTAGAGCCCCAGCATTTT.

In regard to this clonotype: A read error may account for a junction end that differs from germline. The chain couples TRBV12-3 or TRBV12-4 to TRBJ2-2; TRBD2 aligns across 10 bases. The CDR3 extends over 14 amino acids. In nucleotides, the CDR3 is TGTGACAGCAGGACCAGCGGGGGGGCCGGGGAGCTGTTTTTT. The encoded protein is CDSRTSGGAGELFF.

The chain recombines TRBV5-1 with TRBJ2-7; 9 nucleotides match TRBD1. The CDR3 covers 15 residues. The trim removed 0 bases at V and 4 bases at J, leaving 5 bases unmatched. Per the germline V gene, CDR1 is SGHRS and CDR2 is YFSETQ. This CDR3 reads CASSLVGTGFYEQYF. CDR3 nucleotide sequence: TGCGCCAGCAGCTTGGTTGGGACAGGGTTTTACGAGCAGTACTTC.

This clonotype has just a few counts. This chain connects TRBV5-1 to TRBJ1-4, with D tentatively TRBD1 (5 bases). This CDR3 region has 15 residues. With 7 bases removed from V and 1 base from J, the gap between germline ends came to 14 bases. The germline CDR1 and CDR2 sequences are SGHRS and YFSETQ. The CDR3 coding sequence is TGCGCCAGCCGTTCCAGAGGACAAACTAATGAAAAACTGTTTTTT. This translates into CASRSRGQTNEKLFF. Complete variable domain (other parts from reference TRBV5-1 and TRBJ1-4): KAGVTQTPRYLIKTRGQQVTLSCSPISGHRSVSWYQQTPGQGLQFLFEYFSETQRNKGNFPGRFSGRQFSNSRSEMNVSTLELGDSALYLCASRSRGQTNEKLFFGSGTQLSVL.

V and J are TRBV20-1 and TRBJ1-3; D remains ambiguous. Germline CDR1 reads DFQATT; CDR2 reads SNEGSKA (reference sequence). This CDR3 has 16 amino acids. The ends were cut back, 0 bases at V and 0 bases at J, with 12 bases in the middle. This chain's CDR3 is CSARDIRFSSGNTIYF. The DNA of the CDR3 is TGCAGTGCTAGAGATATTCGGTTCAGCTCTGGAAACACCATATATTTT.

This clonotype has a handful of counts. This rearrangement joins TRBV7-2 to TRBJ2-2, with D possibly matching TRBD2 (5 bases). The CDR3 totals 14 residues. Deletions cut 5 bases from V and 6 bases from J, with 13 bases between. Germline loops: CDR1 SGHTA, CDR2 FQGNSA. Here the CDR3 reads CASSRARAAGELFF. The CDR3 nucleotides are TGTGCCAGCAGCCGAGCGAGGGCGGCCGGGGAGCTGTTTTTT.

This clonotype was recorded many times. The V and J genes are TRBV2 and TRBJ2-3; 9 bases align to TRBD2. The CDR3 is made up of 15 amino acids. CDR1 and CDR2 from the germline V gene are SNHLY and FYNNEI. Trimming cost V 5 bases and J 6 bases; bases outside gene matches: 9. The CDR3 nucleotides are TGTGCCAGCAGTCAGCGGGGGGCCTCACTGGATACGCAGTATTTT. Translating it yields CASSQRGASLDTQYF.